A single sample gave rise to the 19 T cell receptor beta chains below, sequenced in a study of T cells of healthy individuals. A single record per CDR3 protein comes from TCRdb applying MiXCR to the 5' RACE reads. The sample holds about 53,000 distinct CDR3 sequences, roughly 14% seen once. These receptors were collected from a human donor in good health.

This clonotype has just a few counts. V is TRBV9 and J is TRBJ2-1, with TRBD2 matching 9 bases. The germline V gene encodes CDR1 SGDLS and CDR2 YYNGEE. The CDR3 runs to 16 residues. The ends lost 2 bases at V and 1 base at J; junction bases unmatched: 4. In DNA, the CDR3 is TGTGCCAGCAGCGTGGTTAGCGGGGGTTCCTACAATGAGCAGTTCTTC. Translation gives CASSVVSGGSYNEQFF.

This CDR3 reads CASSLWSSGSYNEQFF. DNA of the CDR3: TGTGCCAGCAGCCTTTGGTCTTCGGGCTCCTACAATGAGCAGTTCTTC. The chain has TRBV11-1 and TRBJ2-1; D unclear. The germline gives CDR1 SGHAT, CDR2 FQDESV (reference sequence). This CDR3 is 16 amino acids long. V was pared by 5 bases and J by 0 bases, with 14 bases between.

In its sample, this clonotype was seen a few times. CDR3 protein: CATAEGPTDTQYF. The CDR3 DNA follows: TGTGCCACCGCGGAGGGACCCACAGATACGCAGTATTTT. This chain connects TRBV10-3 to TRBJ2-3, with D possibly matching TRBD2 (6 bases). The CDR3 runs 13 residues. Deletions cut 10 bases from V and 2 bases from J, with 13 bases between. Per the germline V gene, CDR1 is ENHRY and CDR2 is SYGVKD.

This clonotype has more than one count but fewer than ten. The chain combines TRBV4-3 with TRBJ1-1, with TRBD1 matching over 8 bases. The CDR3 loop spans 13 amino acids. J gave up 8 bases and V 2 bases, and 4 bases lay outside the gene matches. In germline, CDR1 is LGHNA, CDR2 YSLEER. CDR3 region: CASSQSGGMEAFF. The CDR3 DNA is TGCGCCAGCAGCCAATCAGGGGGCATGGAAGCTTTCTTT.

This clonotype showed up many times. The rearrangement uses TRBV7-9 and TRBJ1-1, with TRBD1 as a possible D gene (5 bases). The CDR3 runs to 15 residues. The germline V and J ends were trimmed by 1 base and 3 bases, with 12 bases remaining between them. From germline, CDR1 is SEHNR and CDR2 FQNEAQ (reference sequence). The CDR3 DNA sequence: TGTGCCAGCAGCTTAGAGGGGCCGCGGGACACTGAAGCTTTCTTT. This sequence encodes CASSLEGPRDTEAFF.

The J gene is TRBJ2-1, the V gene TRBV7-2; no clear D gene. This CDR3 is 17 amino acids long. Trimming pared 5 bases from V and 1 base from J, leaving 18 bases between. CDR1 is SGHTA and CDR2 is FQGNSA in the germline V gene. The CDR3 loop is CASSPPGGLRSYNEQFF. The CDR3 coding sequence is TGTGCCAGCAGCCCCCCAGGTGGCCTTAGATCCTACAATGAGCAGTTCTTC.

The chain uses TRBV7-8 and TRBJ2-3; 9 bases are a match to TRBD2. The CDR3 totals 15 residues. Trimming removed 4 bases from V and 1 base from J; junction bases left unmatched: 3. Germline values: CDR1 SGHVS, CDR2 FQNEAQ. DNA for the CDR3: TGTGCCAGCAGCTCACGACTAGCGGGCACAGATACGCAGTATTTT. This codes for CASSSRLAGTDTQYF.

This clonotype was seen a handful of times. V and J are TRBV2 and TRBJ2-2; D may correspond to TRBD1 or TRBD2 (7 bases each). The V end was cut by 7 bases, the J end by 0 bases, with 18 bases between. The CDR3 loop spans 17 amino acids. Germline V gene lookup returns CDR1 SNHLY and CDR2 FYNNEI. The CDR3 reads CASTRGGTSPNTGELFF. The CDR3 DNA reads TGTGCCAGCACCAGGGGGGGAACTAGCCCGAACACCGGGGAGCTGTTTTTT.

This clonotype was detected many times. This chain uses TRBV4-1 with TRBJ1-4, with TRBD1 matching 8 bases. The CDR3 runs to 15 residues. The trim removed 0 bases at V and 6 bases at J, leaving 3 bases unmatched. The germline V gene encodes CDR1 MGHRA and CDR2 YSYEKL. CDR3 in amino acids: CASSQDGTGHEKLFF. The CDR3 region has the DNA TGCGCCAGCAGCCAAGACGGGACAGGTCATGAAAAACTGTTTTTT.

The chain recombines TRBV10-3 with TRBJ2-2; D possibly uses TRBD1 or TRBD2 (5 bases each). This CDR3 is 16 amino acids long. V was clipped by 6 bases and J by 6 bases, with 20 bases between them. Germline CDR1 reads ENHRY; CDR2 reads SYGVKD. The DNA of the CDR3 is TGTGCCATCAGCGGGACGGCCTATGGAATCGCCGGGGAGCTGTTTTTT. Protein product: CAISGTAYGIAGELFF.

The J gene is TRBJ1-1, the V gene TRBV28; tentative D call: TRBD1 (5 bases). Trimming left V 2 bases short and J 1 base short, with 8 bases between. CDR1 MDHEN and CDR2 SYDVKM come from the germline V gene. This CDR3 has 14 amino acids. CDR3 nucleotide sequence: TGTGCCAGCAGTTTACCAGGGCAGAACACTGAAGCTTTCTTT. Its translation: CASSLPGQNTEAFF.

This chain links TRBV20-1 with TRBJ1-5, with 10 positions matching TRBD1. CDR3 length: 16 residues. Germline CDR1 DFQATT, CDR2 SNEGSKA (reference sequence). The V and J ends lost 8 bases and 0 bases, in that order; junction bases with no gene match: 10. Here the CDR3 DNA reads TGCAGTCCAACGGGACAGGGGCGCCGTAGCAATCAGCCCCAGCATTTT. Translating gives CSPTGQGRRSNQPQHF.

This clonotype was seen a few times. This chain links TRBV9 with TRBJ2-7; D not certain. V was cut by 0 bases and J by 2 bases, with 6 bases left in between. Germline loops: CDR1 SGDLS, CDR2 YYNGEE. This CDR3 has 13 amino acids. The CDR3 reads CASSVGLAYEQYF. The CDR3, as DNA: TGTGCCAGCAGCGTAGGCCTGGCCTACGAGCAGTACTTC. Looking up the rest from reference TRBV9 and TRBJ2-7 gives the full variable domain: DSGVTQTPKHLITATGQRVTLRCSPRSGDLSVYWYQQSLDQGLQFLIQYYNGEERAKGNILERFSAQQFPDLHSELNLSSLELGDSALYFCASSVGLAYEQYFGPGTRLTVT.

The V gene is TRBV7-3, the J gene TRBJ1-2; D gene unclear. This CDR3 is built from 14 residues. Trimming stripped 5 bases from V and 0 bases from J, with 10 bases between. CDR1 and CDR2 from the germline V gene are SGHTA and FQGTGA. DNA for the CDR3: TGTGCCAGCAGCCCCGGGGTAGCTAACTATGGCTACACCTTC. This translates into CASSPGVANYGYTF.

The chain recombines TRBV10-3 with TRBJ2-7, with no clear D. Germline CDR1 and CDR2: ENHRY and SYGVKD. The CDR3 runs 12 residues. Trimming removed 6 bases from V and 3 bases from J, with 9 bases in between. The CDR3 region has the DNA TGTGCCATCAGCGAGACATTCTACGAGCAGTACTTC. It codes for CAISETFYEQYF.

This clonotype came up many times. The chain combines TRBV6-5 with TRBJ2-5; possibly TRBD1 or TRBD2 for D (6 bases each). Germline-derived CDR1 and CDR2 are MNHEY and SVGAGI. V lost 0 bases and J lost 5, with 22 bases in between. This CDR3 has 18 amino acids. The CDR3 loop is CASSYSVGGGLLFETQYF. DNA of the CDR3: TGTGCCAGCAGTTACTCGGTAGGGGGAGGCCTCCTTTTCGAGACCCAGTACTTC.

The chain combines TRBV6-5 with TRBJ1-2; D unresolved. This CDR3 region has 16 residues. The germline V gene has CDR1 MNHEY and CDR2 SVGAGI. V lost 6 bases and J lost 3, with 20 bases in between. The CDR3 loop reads CASSRGGRGHDYGYTF. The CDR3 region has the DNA TGTGCCAGCAGCAGAGGCGGAAGAGGGCATGACTATGGCTACACCTTC.

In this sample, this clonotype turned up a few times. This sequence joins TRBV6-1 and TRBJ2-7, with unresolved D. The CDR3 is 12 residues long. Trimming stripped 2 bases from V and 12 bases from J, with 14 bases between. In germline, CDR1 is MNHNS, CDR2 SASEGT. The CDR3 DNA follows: TGTGCCAGCAGTGAATACGACATCTACCGGTACTTC. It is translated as CASSEYDIYRYF.

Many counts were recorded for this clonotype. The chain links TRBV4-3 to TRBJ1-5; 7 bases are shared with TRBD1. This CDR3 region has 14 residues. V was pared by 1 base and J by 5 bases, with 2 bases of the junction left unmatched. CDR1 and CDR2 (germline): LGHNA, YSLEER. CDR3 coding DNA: TGCGCCAGCAGCCAAGGACAGGGTTATCAGCCCCAGCATTTT. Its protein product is CASSQGQGYQPQHF.